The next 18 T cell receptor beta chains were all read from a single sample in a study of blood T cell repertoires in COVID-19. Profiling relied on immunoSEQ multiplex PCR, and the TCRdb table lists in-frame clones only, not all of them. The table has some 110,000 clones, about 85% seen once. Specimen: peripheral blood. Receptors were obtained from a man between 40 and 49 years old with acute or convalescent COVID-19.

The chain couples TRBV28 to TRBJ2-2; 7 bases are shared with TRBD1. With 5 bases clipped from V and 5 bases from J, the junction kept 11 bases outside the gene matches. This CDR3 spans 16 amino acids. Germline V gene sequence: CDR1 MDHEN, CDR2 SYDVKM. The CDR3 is CASSPPGQAITGELFF. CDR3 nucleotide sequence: TGTGCCAGCAGTCCGCCCGGACAGGCGATTACCGGGGAGCTGTTTTTT.

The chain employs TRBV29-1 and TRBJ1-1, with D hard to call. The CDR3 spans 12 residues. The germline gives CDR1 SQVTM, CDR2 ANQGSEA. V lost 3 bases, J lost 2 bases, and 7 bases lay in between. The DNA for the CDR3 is TGCAGCGTTGAGGAGGCCAACACTGAAGCTTTCTTT. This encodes CSVEEANTEAFF.

Here the CDR3 DNA reads TGCAGTGCCCCACAGCTAGATACGCAGTATTTT. This sequence encodes CSAPQLDTQYF. The J gene is TRBJ2-3, the V gene TRBV20-1; D remains ambiguous. Per the germline V gene, CDR1 is DFQATT and CDR2 is SNEGSKA (reference sequence). V lost 6 bases, J lost 5 bases, and 9 bases lay in between. This CDR3 region has 11 residues.

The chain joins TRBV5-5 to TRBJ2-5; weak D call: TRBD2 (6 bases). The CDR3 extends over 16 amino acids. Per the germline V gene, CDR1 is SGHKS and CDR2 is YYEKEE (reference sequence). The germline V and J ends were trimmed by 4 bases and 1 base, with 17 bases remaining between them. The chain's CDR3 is CASSILLGGPQETQYF. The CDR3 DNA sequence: TGTGCCAGCAGCATTCTTCTGGGGGGACCCCAAGAGACCCAGTACTTC.

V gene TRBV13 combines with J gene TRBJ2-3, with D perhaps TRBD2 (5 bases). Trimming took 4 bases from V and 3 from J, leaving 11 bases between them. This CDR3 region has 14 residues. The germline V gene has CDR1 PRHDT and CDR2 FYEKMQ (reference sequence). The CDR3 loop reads CASSCRGETDTQYF. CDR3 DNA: TGTGCCAGCAGCTGCCGTGGGGAGACAGATACGCAGTATTTT.

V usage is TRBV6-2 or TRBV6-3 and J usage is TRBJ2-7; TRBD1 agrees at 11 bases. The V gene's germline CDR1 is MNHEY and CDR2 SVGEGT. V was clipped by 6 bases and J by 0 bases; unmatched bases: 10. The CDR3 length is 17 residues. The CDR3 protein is CASSLGTGGSSSYEQYF. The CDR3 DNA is TGTGCCAGCAGCCTTGGGACAGGGGGATCGAGCTCCTACGAGCAGTACTTC.

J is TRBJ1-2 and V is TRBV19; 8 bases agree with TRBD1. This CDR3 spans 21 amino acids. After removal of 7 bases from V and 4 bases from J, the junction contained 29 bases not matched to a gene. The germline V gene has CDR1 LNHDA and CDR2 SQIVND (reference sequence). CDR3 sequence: CASTYQGPQGALRRWTYGYTF. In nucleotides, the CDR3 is TGTGCCAGTACCTATCAGGGACCCCAGGGGGCGCTCCGTCGGTGGACCTATGGCTACACCTTC.

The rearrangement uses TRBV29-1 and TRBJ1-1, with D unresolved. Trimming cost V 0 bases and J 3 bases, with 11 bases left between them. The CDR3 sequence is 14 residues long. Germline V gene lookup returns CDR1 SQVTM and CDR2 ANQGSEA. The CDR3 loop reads CSVEDTVLDTEAFF. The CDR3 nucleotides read TGCAGCGTTGAAGACACAGTTCTGGACACTGAAGCTTTCTTT.

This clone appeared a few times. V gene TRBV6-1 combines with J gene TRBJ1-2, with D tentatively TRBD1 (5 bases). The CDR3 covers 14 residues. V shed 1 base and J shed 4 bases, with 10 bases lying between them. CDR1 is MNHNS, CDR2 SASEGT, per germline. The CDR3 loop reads CASSEGDSPYGYTF. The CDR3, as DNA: TGTGCCAGCAGTGAAGGGGACTCCCCCTATGGCTACACCTTC.

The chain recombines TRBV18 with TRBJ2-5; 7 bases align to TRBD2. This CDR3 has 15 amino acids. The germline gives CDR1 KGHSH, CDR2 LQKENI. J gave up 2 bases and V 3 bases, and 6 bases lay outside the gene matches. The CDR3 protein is CASSPPAGFQETQYF. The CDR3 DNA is TGTGCCAGCTCACCTCCAGCGGGGTTTCAAGAGACCCAGTACTTC.

The CDR3 sequence is CASSSPLAGGADTQYF. The CDR3 DNA is TGTGCCAGCAGCTCCCCCCTGGCGGGAGGGGCAGATACGCAGTATTTT. The gene calls are TRBV13 and TRBJ2-3; TRBD2 agrees at 9 bases. This CDR3 comprises 16 residues. The trim removed 4 bases at V and 4 bases at J, leaving 9 bases unmatched. Germline V CDR1 and CDR2: PRHDT, FYEKMQ (reference sequence).

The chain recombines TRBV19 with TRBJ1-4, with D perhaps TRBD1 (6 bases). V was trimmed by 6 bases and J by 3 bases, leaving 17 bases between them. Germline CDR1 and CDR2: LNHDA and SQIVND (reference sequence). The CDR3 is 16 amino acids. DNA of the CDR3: TGTGCCAGTAGCCATGACGTGGGGGCGCCTAATGAAAAACTGTTTTTT. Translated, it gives CASSHDVGAPNEKLFF.

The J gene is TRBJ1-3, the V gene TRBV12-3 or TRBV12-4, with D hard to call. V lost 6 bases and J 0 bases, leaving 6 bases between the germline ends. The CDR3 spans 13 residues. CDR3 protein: CASSGNSGNTIYF. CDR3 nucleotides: TGTGCCAGCAGCGGGAACTCTGGAAACACCATATATTTT.

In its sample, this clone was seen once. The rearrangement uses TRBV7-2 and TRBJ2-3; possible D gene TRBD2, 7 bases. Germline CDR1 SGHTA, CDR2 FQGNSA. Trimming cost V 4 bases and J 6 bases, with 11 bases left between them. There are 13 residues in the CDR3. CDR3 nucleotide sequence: TGTGCCAGCAGCTCCCCGGGGGGCGATACGCAGTATTTT. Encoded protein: CASSSPGGDTQYF.

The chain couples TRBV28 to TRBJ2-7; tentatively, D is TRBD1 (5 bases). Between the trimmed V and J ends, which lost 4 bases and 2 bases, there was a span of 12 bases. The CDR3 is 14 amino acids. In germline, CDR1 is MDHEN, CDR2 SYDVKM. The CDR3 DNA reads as TGTGCCAGCAGTTCCTACGGACACCCCTACGAGCAGTACTTC. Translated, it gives CASSSYGHPYEQYF. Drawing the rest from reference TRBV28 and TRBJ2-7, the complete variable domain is DVKVTQSSRYLVKRTGEKVFLECVQDMDHENMFWYRQDPGLGLRLIYFSYDVKMKEKGDIPEGYSVSREKKERFSLILESASTNQTSMYLCASSSYGHPYEQYFGPGTRLTVT.

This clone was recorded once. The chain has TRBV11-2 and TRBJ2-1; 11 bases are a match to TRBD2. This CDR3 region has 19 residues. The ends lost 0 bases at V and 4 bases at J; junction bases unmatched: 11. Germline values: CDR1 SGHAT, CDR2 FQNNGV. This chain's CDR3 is CASSLDEWATSGGYNEQFF. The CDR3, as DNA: TGTGCCAGCAGCTTAGATGAATGGGCCACTAGCGGGGGATACAATGAGCAGTTCTTC.

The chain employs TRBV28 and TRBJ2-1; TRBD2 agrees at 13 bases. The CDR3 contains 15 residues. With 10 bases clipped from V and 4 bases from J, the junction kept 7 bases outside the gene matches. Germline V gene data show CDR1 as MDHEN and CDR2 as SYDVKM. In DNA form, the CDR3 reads TGTGCCACCCGGACTAGCGGGAGTACATACAATGAGCAGTTCTTC. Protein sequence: CATRTSGSTYNEQFF.

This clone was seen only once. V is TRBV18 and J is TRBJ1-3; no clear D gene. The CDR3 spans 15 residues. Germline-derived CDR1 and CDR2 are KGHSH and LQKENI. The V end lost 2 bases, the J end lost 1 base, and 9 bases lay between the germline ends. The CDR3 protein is CASSPMRESGNTIYF. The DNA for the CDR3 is TGTGCCAGCTCACCAATGAGGGAATCTGGAAACACCATATATTTT.